This T cell receptor (beta chain) came from a study of blood T cells in healthy people across ages. Findings and caveats of the study: Among long-lived donors, naive CD4+ cells were more numerous and diversity higher than in aged donors. Estimated diversity that came from one million T cells was considered an underestimate.

The V and J ends lost 5 bases and 12 bases respectively, with 21 bases between them. The CDR3 length is 14 residues. Per the germline V gene, CDR1 is SGHTA and CDR2 is FQGNSA. The study recruited healthy Caucasian donors from Russia who were aged roughly 6 to 95. For this clonotype: The target antigen is unknown.

Combining a sample-barcoded 5' primer with a J-beta primer mix, a second PCR ran for about 7 to 11 cycles. TCRdb ran MiXCR on the 5' RACE reads and lists one entry per CDR3 protein. The sample includes under 800,000 distinct CDR3 sequences, around 21% of them seen just once. The rearrangement joins TRBV7-2 to TRBJ2-3; D is ambiguous. The specimen was blood. The sequence was collected from a man aged 70-80 years in good health. CDR3 protein: CASSPSKGLSAQYF. CDR3 bases: TGTGCCAGCAGCCCATCGAAGGGCTTATCGGCACAGTATTTT.